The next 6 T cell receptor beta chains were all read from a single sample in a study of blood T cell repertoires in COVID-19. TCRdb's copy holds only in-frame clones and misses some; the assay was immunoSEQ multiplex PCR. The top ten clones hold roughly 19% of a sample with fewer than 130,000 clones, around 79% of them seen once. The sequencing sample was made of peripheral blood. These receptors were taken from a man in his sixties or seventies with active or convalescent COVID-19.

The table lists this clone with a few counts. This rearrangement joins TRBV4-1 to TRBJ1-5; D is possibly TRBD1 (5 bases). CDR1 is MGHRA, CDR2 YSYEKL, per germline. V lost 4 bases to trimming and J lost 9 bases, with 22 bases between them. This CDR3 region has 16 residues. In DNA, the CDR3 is TGCGCCAGCAGCCTCCGAGTCGGCAGGGAGGGTCCGCCCCAGCATTTT. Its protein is CASSLRVGREGPPQHF.

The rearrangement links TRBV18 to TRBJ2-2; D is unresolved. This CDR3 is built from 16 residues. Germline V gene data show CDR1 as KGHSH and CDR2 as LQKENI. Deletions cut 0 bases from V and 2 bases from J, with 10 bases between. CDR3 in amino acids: CASSPPSSRNTGELFF. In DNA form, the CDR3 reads TGTGCCAGCTCACCACCCTCCTCCCGTAACACCGGGGAGCTGTTTTTT.

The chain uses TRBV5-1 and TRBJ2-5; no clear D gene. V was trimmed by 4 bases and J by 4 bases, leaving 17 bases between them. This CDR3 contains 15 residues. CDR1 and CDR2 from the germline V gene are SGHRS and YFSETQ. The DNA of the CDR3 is TGCGCCAGCAGCCGAACTGACTGGTACTCAGAGACCCAGTACTTC. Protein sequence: CASSRTDWYSETQYF.

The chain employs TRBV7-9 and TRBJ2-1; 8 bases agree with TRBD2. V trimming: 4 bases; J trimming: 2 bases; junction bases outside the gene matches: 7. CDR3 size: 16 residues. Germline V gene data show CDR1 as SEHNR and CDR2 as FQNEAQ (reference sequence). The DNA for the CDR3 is TGTGCCAGCAGCTCACCCTACGGGGGGGCCTACAATGAGCAGTTCTTC. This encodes CASSSPYGGAYNEQFF.

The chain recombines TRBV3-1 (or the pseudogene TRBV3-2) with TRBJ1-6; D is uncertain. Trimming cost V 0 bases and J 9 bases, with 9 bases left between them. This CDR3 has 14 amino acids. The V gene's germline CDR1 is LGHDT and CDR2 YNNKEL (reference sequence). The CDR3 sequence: CASSQDWGGSPLHF. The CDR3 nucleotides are TGTGCCAGCAGCCAAGATTGGGGAGGTTCACCCCTCCACTTT.

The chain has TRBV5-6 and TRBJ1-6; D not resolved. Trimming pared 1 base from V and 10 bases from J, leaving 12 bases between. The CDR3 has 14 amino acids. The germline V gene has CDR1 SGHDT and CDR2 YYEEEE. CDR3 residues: CASSLRGIGSPLHF. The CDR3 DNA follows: TGTGCCAGCAGCTTGAGAGGGATTGGGTCACCCCTCCACTTT.